This is a list of T cell receptor beta chains from one sample in a study of T cells in Graves' hyperthyroidism and ophthalmopathy. From the multiplex PCR reads, TCRdb called clonotypes with MiXCR, one entry per CDR3 protein. The data contain about 130,000 distinct CDR3 sequences, roughly a fifth of them singletons. The sequencing input was blood. The source is a woman in her fifties or sixties with Graves' hyperthyroidism that later progressed to Graves' ophthalmopathy. Both conserved end residues are part of each CDR3. D genes are given only for firm matches. Not all rows give a size; the values are once, few, many and, for expanded clones, a class.

v_gene	d_gene	abundance	j_gene	CDR3nt	CDR3aa
TRBV20-1	-	-	TRBJ2-3	TGCAGTGCTGGACCCGACAGGCTCACAGATACGCAGTATTTT	CSAGPDRLTDTQYF
TRBV3-1	-	many	TRBJ2-5	TGTGCCAGCAGCCAAGATAGGGTAGCTCGGGGGGAGACCCAGTACTTC	CASSQDRVARGETQYF
TRBV3-1	-	-	TRBJ2-7	TGTGCCAGCAGCCAAGTAGAATACGAGCAGTACTTC	CASSQVEYEQYF
TRBV5-5	TRBD1	-	TRBJ2-7	TGTGCCAGCAGCAACGGACAGGCTACTTACTACGAGCAGTACTTC	CASSNGQATYYEQYF
TRBV6-5	-	many	TRBJ2-7	TGTGCCAGCAGTTACTCGATGGGAGGAAAAACCTACGAGCAGTACTTC	CASSYSMGGKTYEQYF
TRBV10-2	-	few	TRBJ1-2	TGCGCCAGCACTATCTCGACAGATAACTATGGCTACACCTTC	CASTISTDNYGYTF
TRBV20-1	-	-	TRBJ2-1	TGCAGTGCTAGGAGTGGGACTTACAATGAGCAGTTCTTC	CSARSGTYNEQFF
TRBV20-1	-	many	TRBJ1-1	TGCAGTGCTAGAGCCCAAGGGGGTGGCAAAGTAGGCACTGAAGCTTTCTTT	CSARAQGGGKVGTEAFF
TRBV6-1	TRBD1	many	TRBJ2-3	TGTGCCAGCAGTGGGGACAGGGCTAGCACAGATACGCAGTATTTT	CASSGDRASTDTQYF
TRBV10-3	TRBD2	many	TRBJ2-7	TGTGCCATCAGGGGGACTAGCGGGAGCCACGAGCAGTACTTC	CAIRGTSGSHEQYF
TRBV20-1	-	many	TRBJ1-1	TGCAGTGCTAGAGACCACTCTTATGGCAGATCCACTGAAGCTTTCTTT	CSARDHSYGRSTEAFF
TRBV5-6	-	-	TRBJ1-4	TGTGCCAGCAGCTCGGGTTCGTCGAGGCCAGTAGGCGAAAAACTGTTTTTT	CASSSGSSRPVGEKLFF
TRBV15	-	-	TRBJ1-2	TGTGCCACCAGCAAAAACAGGTACCCTATGGCTGGCTACACCTTC	CATSKNRYPMAGYTF
TRBV11-2	-	-	TRBJ1-1	TGTGCCAGCAGCTCTAGACGGGATACTGAAGCTTTCTTT	CASSSRRDTEAFF
TRBV3-1	-	many	TRBJ2-1	TGTGCCAGCAGCCATAAGGTAGTCGGGAATGAGCAGTTCTTC	CASSHKVVGNEQFF
TRBV11-2	-	many	TRBJ2-1	TGTGCCAGCAGCTTACGAACTAGCAGCAATGAGCAGTTCTTC	CASSLRTSSNEQFF
TRBV27	-	many	TRBJ1-2	TGTGCCAGCAGTCCCCGGGACGTAGGAAGGCGGGGCTACACCTTC	CASSPRDVGRRGYTF
TRBV6-5	TRBD1	many	TRBJ1-1	TGTGCCAGCAGTTACTCACCGACAGGGACGAACACTGAAGCTTTCTTT	CASSYSPTGTNTEAFF
TRBV20-1	-	many	TRBJ1-2	TGCAGTGCTAGAGATAAATGGGGGCGGAGTGGCTACACCTTC	CSARDKWGRSGYTF
TRBV7-2	-	-	TRBJ2-7	TGTGCCAGCAGCTTAAAATTTGGGTACGAGCAGTGCTTC	CASSLKFGYEQCF
TRBV20-1	TRBD1	few	TRBJ2-5	TGCAGTGCTATAACCAGGACAGGGGGCTTAGAGACCCAGTACTTC	CSAITRTGGLETQYF
TRBV10-2	-	-	TRBJ2-1	TGCGCCAGCACCACAGCGGGCCCGTCTGCAAATGAGCAGTTCTTC	CASTTAGPSANEQFF
TRBV10-2	TRBD2	many	TRBJ2-5	TGCGCCAGCAGGGAGCGAGCGGGAGGACGGGAGACCCAGTACTTC	CASRERAGGRETQYF